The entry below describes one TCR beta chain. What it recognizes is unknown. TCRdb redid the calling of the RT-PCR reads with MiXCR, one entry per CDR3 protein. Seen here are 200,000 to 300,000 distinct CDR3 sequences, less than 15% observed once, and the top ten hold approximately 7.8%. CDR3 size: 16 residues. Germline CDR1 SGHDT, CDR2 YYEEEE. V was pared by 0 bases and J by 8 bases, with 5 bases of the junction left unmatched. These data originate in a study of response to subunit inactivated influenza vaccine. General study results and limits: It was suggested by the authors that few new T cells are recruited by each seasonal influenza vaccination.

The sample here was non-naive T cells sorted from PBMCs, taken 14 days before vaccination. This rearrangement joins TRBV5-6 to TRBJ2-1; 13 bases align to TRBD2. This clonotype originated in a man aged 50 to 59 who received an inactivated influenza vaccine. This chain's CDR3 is CASSLGTSGRSDEQFF. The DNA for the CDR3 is TGTGCCAGCAGCTTGGGGACTAGCGGGAGATCGGATGAGCAGTTCTTC.